A selection of T cell receptor beta chains follows, all from one sample in a study of control samples from healthy donors and cancer patients. The protocol was immunoSEQ multiplex PCR, while the TCRdb copy is restricted to in-frame clones and leaves out a portion. Counted here are around 120,000 clones, under 95% occurring once; the ten biggest clones make up 1.7%. Sample: PBMCs. The receptors were gathered from a man in his fifties or sixties with head and neck cancer. CDR3s include the opening cysteine and the closing phenylalanine or tryptophan. A D gene is named only where the DNA matches it firmly. Where a row states a size, it is once, few, many or the class of an expanded clone; other rows omit it.

>TRBV4-1|TRBJ1-4|.|.
TGCGCCAGCAGCCCCCCGGGGCAGAATGAGGGAAAACTGTTTTTT
CASSPPGQNEGKLFF
>TRBV19|TRBJ1-2|.|.
TGTGCCAGTAGGAGGACGGTATTCTATGGCTACACCTTC
CASRRTVFYGYTF
>TRBV11-2|TRBJ2-1|.|few
TGTGCCAGCAGCTCGGGGTCCGGACTTTACAATGAGCAGTTCTTC
CASSSGSGLYNEQFF
>TRBV7-2|TRBJ2-5|.|.
TGTGCCACCAAACTCGGACAGAAGACGGAGACCCAGTACTTC
CATKLGQKTETQYF
>TRBV5-1|TRBJ1-2|.|once
TGCGCCAGCAGCTTCGAAGGTTCTGGGGGCTACACCTTC
CASSFEGSGGYTF
>TRBV9|TRBJ2-3|.|.
TGTGCCAGCAGCGGTAGAGGCTGGAGCACAGATACGCAGTATTTT
CASSGRGWSTDTQYF
>TRBV7-6|TRBJ1-5|.|.
TGTGCCAGCAGCCCCCCGCCGTACGGGCGACCTTCCAATCAGCCCCAGCATTTT
CASSPPPYGRPSNQPQHF
>TRBV4-3|TRBJ2-7|.|.
TGCGCCAGCAGCCAAGAATTACAGGGCTACGAGCAGTACTTC
CASSQELQGYEQYF
>TRBV30|TRBJ1-2|.|.
TGTGCCTGGAGTCATACAGGGTACTCTGGGGGCTACACCTTC
CAWSHTGYSGGYTF
>TRBV7-9|TRBJ2-7|TRBD1|.
TGTGCCAGCAGCTTATCTGGGACAGGGGGCTACGAGCAGTACTTC
CASSLSGTGGYEQYF
>TRBV28|TRBJ1-1|.|once
TGTGCCAGCAGTTTTGGGGGCCCGAACACTGAAGCTTTCTTT
CASSFGGPNTEAFF
>TRBV7-2|TRBJ1-1|.|once
TGTGCCAGCAGCTTAAAGTTAGGCACTGAAGCTTTCTTT
CASSLKLGTEAFF
>TRBV18|TRBJ1-1|.|.
TGTGCCAGCTCACCGTCGGCCACAGCTGAAGCTTTCTTT
CASSPSATAEAFF
>TRBV24-1|TRBJ1-5|.|.
TGTGCCACCAGCCCAGAACAGCCCCAGCATTTT
CATSPEQPQHF
>TRBV28|TRBJ1-3|TRBD1|.
TGTGCCAGCAGTTTCCCCTTCCGGACAGGGGGCGCAGGAAACACCATATATTTT
CASSFPFRTGGAGNTIYF
>TRBV5-4|TRBJ1-4|.|.
TGTGCCAGCAGTCCAGAACATGGCGCAACTAATGAAAAACTGTTTTTT
CASSPEHGATNEKLFF
>TRBV10-3|TRBJ2-7|.|once
TGTGCCATCAGTGGTCAGGGTGGGGCCTACGAGCAGTACTTC
CAISGQGGAYEQYF
>TRBV20-1|TRBJ2-7|TRBD1|.
TGCAGTGCTAGTCCGGGACAGGGGGCATCCTACGAGCAGTACTTC
CSASPGQGASYEQYF
>TRBV7-9|TRBJ2-2|.|few
TGTGCCAGCAGCCGGGGCTCGGACACCGGGGAGCTGTTTTTT
CASSRGSDTGELFF
>TRBV30|TRBJ2-7|.|.
TGTGCCTGGAGTGCGCCTAAGGTCGAGCAGTACTTC
CAWSAPKVEQYF
>TRBV5-6|TRBJ1-5|TRBD1|few
TGTGCCAGCAGCTCGCAGACAGGGTTGAACAATCAGCCCCAGCATTTT
CASSSQTGLNNQPQHF
>TRBV6-2/TRBV6-3|TRBJ1-2|TRBD1|.
TGTGCCAGCAGTCCAGGGGGCGCATATGGCTACACCTTC
CASSPGGAYGYTF
>TRBV5-1|TRBJ1-6|.|.
TGCGCCAGCAGCCAGGGACACGCCGTCGATGGTTCACCCCTCCACTTT
CASSQGHAVDGSPLHF
>TRBV19|TRBJ2-7|TRBD1|few
TGTGCCAGTAGTATAAATTGGGGACAGGGGACCCGAGGCTCCTACGAGCAGTACTTC
CASSINWGQGTRGSYEQYF
>TRBV20-1|TRBJ1-4|.|.
TGCAGTGCTAGTGCCGGGTCTCTAGGTAAACTGTTTTTT
CSASAGSLGKLFF
>TRBV24-1|TRBJ1-5|.|.
TGTGCCACCAGTGATCGGGACCGGCGGGGCAATCAGCCCCAGCATTTT
CATSDRDRRGNQPQHF
>TRBV30|TRBJ1-1|TRBD1|once
TGTGCCAGGTGGACAGGGGGAGGGACTGAAGCTTTCTTT
CARWTGGGTEAFF
>TRBV18|TRBJ1-2|.|.
TGTGCCAGCTCACCAACCGCAGGGAGCTATGGCTACACCTTC
CASSPTAGSYGYTF
>TRBV7-2|TRBJ1-2|.|.
TGTGCCAGCAGCTTTGAGAGGGAGGGTGGCTACACCTTC
CASSFEREGGYTF
>TRBV7-9|TRBJ1-5|.|.
TGTGCCAGCAGCTTAGTAACGTTCGACCGCTCTTTCAATCAGCCCCAGCATTTT
CASSLVTFDRSFNQPQHF
>TRBV3-1/TRBV3-2|TRBJ2-1|.|.
TGTGCCAGCAGCCAAGGGTTGCGCTCTGAGCAGTTCTTC
CASSQGLRSEQFF